This T cell receptor (beta chain) originates from a study of blood T cell repertoires in COVID-19. As for the study in general: Researchers got acute and convalescent COVID-19 samples from the United States, Italy and Spain. T cells, B-cell-depleted T cells, or PBMCs provided the cDNA or gDNA that served as material.

The CDR3 sequence is 13 residues long. The germline CDR1 and CDR2 sequences are MGHDK and SYGVNS. V gave up 2 bases and J gave up 2 bases, with 4 bases separating them. Original data processing: How many nucleated cells were present was estimated from reference gene primer amplification. The assay was immunoSEQ multiplex PCR, and TCRdb's table has in-frame clones only and misses some. The V and J calls and clone size come from that table; D and trimming were worked out from the DNA. The sample has about 280,000 clones, approximately 86% seen once. V is TRBV25-1 and J is TRBJ1-5; unclear D gene. The sample taken for sequencing was peripheral blood. The TCR comes from a woman in her 30s who had recovered from COVID-19. In nucleotides, the CDR3 is TGTGCCAGCAGTGAAGCGGGCAATCAGCCCCAGCATTTT. Translated, it gives CASSEAGNQPQHF. The full variable domain, its missing parts supplied by reference TRBV25-1 and TRBJ1-5, is EADIYQTPRYLVIGTGKKITLECSQTMGHDKMYWYQQDPGMELHLIHYSYGVNSTEKGDLSSESTVSRIRTEHFPLTLESARPSHTSQYLCASSEAGNQPQHFGDGTRLSIL.